This T cell receptor beta chain was sequenced in a study of cytomegalovirus exposure and HLA in healthy donors. Overall study findings and caveats: Among the most significant clusters, several appeared linked to common viral pathogens in a later analysis.

PCR primers comprised 60 Vbeta and 13 Jbeta primers. Measured with immunoSEQ multiplex PCR; TCRdb has only the in-frame clones, and not every one. The sample lists around 150,000 clones; about 78% were seen once. The CDR3 is made up of 15 amino acids. V lost 5 bases and J lost 1, with 14 bases in between. Germline CDR1 and CDR2: MDHEN and SYDVKM. With regard to this clone: Its antigen is unknown.

This clonotype was sampled from a male donor in good health and CMV-seronegative. Sequencing was carried out using PBMCs. The J gene is TRBJ1-1, the V gene TRBV28; D is possibly TRBD1 (6 bases). The CDR3 reads CASSLGQLGNTEAFF. The CDR3 DNA reads as TGTGCCAGCAGTCTAGGACAGTTAGGGAACACTGAAGCTTTCTTT.